These 24 T cell receptor beta chains were all obtained from the same sample, sequenced in a study of beta chain features in type 1 diabetes. All of the isolated RNA was reverse transcribed, so expressed TCRB transcripts were sequenced. Using immunoSEQ multiplex PCR, the repertoire was profiled, and TCRdb retains in-frame clones only, with some absent. The sample shows some 220,000 clones, approximately 10% of them seen only once. Sequencing used central memory CD4+ T cells from blood. All receptors derive from a man between 18 and 29 years old in good health.

The chain recombines TRBV29-1 with TRBJ2-1, with no clear D. Germline V gives CDR1 SQVTM, CDR2 ANQGSEA. CDR3 length: 13 residues. Trimming took off 6 bases at V and 7 bases at J, with 16 bases between the two ends. CDR3 loop: CSVSLGGRNEQFF. DNA for the CDR3: TGCAGCGTATCTCTAGGCGGCCGGAATGAGCAGTTCTTC.

Many counts were recorded for this clone. V and J are TRBV4-3 and TRBJ2-1, with D unclear. The CDR3 consists of 14 residues. Germline V gives CDR1 LGHNA, CDR2 YSLEER. V lost 0 bases and J 5 bases, leaving 8 bases between the germline ends. Here the CDR3 DNA reads TGCGCCAGCAGCCAAGATTCGGTAAACAATGAGCAGTTCTTC. It is translated as CASSQDSVNNEQFF.

This clone has a handful of counts. The chain is built from TRBV11-1 and TRBJ2-3, with D tentatively TRBD2 (6 bases). This CDR3 spans 14 amino acids. Per germline, CDR1 SGHAT and CDR2 FQDESV (reference sequence). The ends were cut back, 1 base at V and 3 bases at J, with 8 bases in the middle. CDR3 sequence reads: CASSLDAGTDTQYF. CDR3 nucleotides: TGTGCCAGCAGCTTAGATGCGGGGACAGATACGCAGTATTTT.

This clone has only a few counts. The chain is built from TRBV6-6 and TRBJ2-3; the D is unclear. The V and J ends lost 8 bases and 4 bases respectively, with 4 bases between them. CDR1 is MNHNY, CDR2 SVGAGI, per germline (reference sequence). The CDR3 spans 10 residues. The DNA for the CDR3 is TGTGCCAGCGGGTCAGATACGCAGTATTTT. This translates into CASGSDTQYF.

The CDR3 loop reads CASSSAESYYGYTF. CDR3 DNA: TGTGCCAGCAGTTCGGCGGAAAGCTACTATGGCTACACCTTC. The rearrangement links TRBV28 to TRBJ1-2, with D uncertain. The ends were cut back, 4 bases at V and 3 bases at J, with 12 bases in the middle. CDR3 length: 14 residues. Germline lookup yields CDR1 MDHEN and CDR2 SYDVKM.

This clone was picked up a small number of times. The CDR3 spells CASSLVQRNEKLFF. The CDR3, as DNA: TGTGCCAGCAGCTTAGTACAGAGGAACGAAAAACTGTTTTTT. The J gene is TRBJ1-4, the V gene TRBV7-2; no clear D gene. Trimming took 1 base from V and 8 from J, leaving 11 bases between them. Germline V gene lookup returns CDR1 SGHTA and CDR2 FQGNSA. This CDR3 comprises 14 residues.

This rearrangement joins TRBV6-5 to TRBJ1-5; possible D gene TRBD1, 5 bases. The germline CDR1 and CDR2 sequences are MNHEY and SVGAGI. The CDR3 has 15 amino acids. V dropped 6 bases and J dropped 0 bases, with 12 bases sitting between them. As DNA, the CDR3 is TGTGCCAGCAGCCCCCGAGGGGCTAGCAATCAGCCCCAGCATTTT. It encodes CASSPRGASNQPQHF.

This clone was observed a few times. V usage is TRBV9 and J usage is TRBJ2-7, with D unclear. V was pared by 3 bases and J by 7 bases, with 14 bases between. The CDR3 spans 13 residues. Germline CDR1 SGDLS, CDR2 YYNGEE. The CDR3 nucleotides read TGTGCCAGCAGCGCTTACTCCGTCGCGGAGCAGTACTTC. Protein: CASSAYSVAEQYF. Full variable domain (missing parts from reference TRBV9 and TRBJ2-7): DSGVTQTPKHLITATGQRVTLRCSPRSGDLSVYWYQQSLDQGLQFLIQYYNGEERAKGNILERFSAQQFPDLHSELNLSSLELGDSALYFCASSAYSVAEQYFGPGTRLTVT.

This clone showed up just a few times. V is TRBV30 and J is TRBJ1-1, with 7 bases matching TRBD1. Germline V gene sequence: CDR1 GTSNPN, CDR2 SVGIG (reference sequence). V shed 4 bases and J 6 bases; nucleotides not matched to a gene: 2. This CDR3 spans 11 amino acids. The CDR3 DNA follows: TGTGCCTGGAACAGGGGCCCTGAAGCTTTCTTT. This gives the protein CAWNRGPEAFF.

The chain carries TRBV7-9 and TRBJ2-1; 10 positions agree with TRBD1. The germline gives CDR1 SEHNR, CDR2 FQNEAQ (reference sequence). The CDR3 sequence is 13 residues long. V was pared by 8 bases and J by 4 bases, with 2 bases of the junction left unmatched. CDR3 DNA: TGTGCCAGCTGGGGACAGGGGTACAATGAGCAGTTCTTC. Translated, it gives CASWGQGYNEQFF.

This clone came up a few times. J is TRBJ2-1 and V is TRBV6-1, with D unresolved. CDR1 is MNHNS and CDR2 is SASEGT in the germline V gene. V was shortened by 6 bases and J by 4 bases, with 4 bases between the two germline ends. CDR3 length: 11 residues. The CDR3 loop reads CASRVYNEQFF. CDR3 DNA: TGTGCCAGCAGGGTTTACAATGAGCAGTTCTTC.

By proportion, this clone is medium-sized (0.01 to 0.1%). The rearrangement uses TRBV5-4 and TRBJ2-1; D is tentatively TRBD1 or TRBD2 (5 bases each). Trimming removed 0 bases at V and 12 bases at J, with 10 bases between. Germline V gene sequence: CDR1 SGHNT, CDR2 YYREEE (reference sequence). The CDR3 loop spans 12 amino acids. In DNA, the CDR3 is TGTGCCAGCAGCTTGGCTTATGGGGGGCAGTTCTTC. It encodes CASSLAYGGQFF.

A few counts support this clone. The chain carries TRBV2 and TRBJ2-5; D is undetermined. CDR1 and CDR2 (germline): SNHLY, FYNNEI. Trimming took off 9 bases at V and 4 bases at J, with 15 bases between the two ends. There are 13 residues in the CDR3. CDR3 protein: CASRYGSLETQYF. CDR3 bases: TGTGCCAGTAGGTACGGGTCTTTAGAGACCCAGTACTTC.

This clone was detected only a few times. The chain combines TRBV19 with TRBJ1-5; D possibly corresponds to TRBD1 (6 bases). Between the trimmed V and J ends, which lost 5 bases and 3 bases, there was a span of 11 bases. CDR1 is LNHDA, CDR2 SQIVND, per germline (reference sequence). This CDR3 is 14 amino acids long. The CDR3 region is CASSPDSHNQPQHF. The CDR3 bases are TGTGCCAGTAGTCCGGACAGTCACAATCAGCCCCAGCATTTT.

In this sample, this clone turned up a few times. The chain has TRBV11-3 and TRBJ2-5, with 10 bases that match TRBD2. Germline V gene sequence: CDR1 SGHNT, CDR2 YENEEA. The CDR3 has 15 amino acids. The V segment lost 3 bases and the J segment 5 bases; nucleotides outside the gene matches: 6. CDR3 residues: CASSFRAGGPETQYF. DNA for the CDR3: TGTGCCAGCAGCTTTCGAGCGGGAGGGCCGGAGACCCAGTACTTC. Using reference TRBV11-3 and TRBJ2-5 for the parts outside the CDR3, the full variable domain is EAGVVQSPRYKIIEKKQPVAFWCNPISGHNTLYWYLQNLGQGPELLIRYENEEAVDDSQLPKDRFSAERLKGVDSTLKIQPAELGDSAVYLCASSFRAGGPETQYFGPGTRLLVL.

The sample holds many counts of this clone. The rearrangement links TRBV7-2 to TRBJ2-7, with a tentative D call TRBD2 (5 bases). The CDR3 totals 15 residues. The V and J ends lost 5 bases and 2 bases respectively, with 16 bases between them. CDR1 and CDR2 (germline): SGHTA, FQGNSA. The CDR3 protein is CASSPRTVSAYEQYF. The CDR3 DNA reads TGTGCCAGCAGCCCAAGGACTGTTTCGGCCTACGAGCAGTACTTC.

Turning to this clone: A far larger clone is just one base off, so this is likely a read error. This sequence joins TRBV7-3 and TRBJ2-1, with D maybe TRBD2 (6 bases). Germline assignment: CDR1 SGHTA and CDR2 FQGTGA. V was trimmed by 5 bases and J by 7 bases, leaving 9 bases between them. The CDR3 is 12 residues long. The CDR3 loop is CASSPTSNEQFF. In nucleotides, the CDR3 is TGTGCCAGCAGCCCGACTAGTAATGAGCAGTTCTTC. Drawing the rest from reference TRBV7-3 and TRBJ2-1, the complete variable domain is GAGVSQTPSNKVTEKGKYVELRCDPISGHTALYWYRQSLGQGPEFLIYFQGTGAADDSGLPNDRFFAVRPEGSVSTLKIQRTERGDSAVYLCASSPTSNEQFFGPGTRLTVL.

This sequence joins TRBV7-3 and TRBJ1-1; D not certain. Trimming cost V 1 base and J 1 base, with 7 bases left between them. There are 14 residues in the CDR3. CDR1 is SGHTA, CDR2 FQGTGA, per germline. The CDR3 region has the DNA TGTGCCAGCAGCTTAATGCCGGGGAACACTGAAGCTTTCTTT. Amino acids: CASSLMPGNTEAFF.

This clone was seen more than once but under ten times. The rearrangement links TRBV28 to TRBJ2-5, with 9 bases aligning to TRBD1. Germline trimming cut 6 bases from V and 5 bases from J; bases unmatched to any gene: 7. This CDR3 has 14 amino acids. Germline values: CDR1 MDHEN, CDR2 SYDVKM. CDR3 nucleotides: TGTGCCAGCAGCGAGAACAGGGGGCGGGAGACCCAGTACTTC. It yields the protein CASSENRGRETQYF.

The chain carries TRBV7-6 and TRBJ2-6; D gene ambiguous. Germline V gene data show CDR1 as SGHVS and CDR2 as FNYEAQ. The CDR3 has 16 amino acids. V lost 1 base, J lost 2 bases, and 9 bases lay in between. CDR3 bases: TGTGCCAGCAGCTTAGGGCAGCTCGCTGGGGCCAACGTCCTGACTTTC. This encodes CASSLGQLAGANVLTF.

This chain links TRBV30 with TRBJ2-1; D is perhaps TRBD2 (5 bases). Germline V gives CDR1 GTSNPN, CDR2 SVGIG (reference sequence). Trimming stripped 5 bases from V and 0 bases from J, with 11 bases between. CDR3 length equals 14 residues. CDR3 nucleotides: TGTGCCTGGCAGCGGAGACGCTCCTACAATGAGCAGTTCTTC. The encoded protein is CAWQRRRSYNEQFF. Complete variable domain (other parts from reference TRBV30 and TRBJ2-1): SQTIHQWPATLVQPVGSPLSLECTVEGTSNPNLYWYRQAAGRGLQLLFYSVGIGQISSEVPQNLSASRPQDRQFILSSKKLLLSDSGFYLCAWQRRRSYNEQFFGPGTRLTVL.

The V call is TRBV7-2, the J call TRBJ1-2, with no clear D. Germline CDR1 SGHTA, CDR2 FQGNSA. Trimming shortened V by 0 bases and J by 2 bases, and 4 bases separated the two germline ends. CDR3 length: 13 amino acids. The CDR3 nucleotides are TGTGCCAGCAGCTTAGCCCAAAACTATGGCTACACCTTC. This codes for CASSLAQNYGYTF.

The J gene is TRBJ2-3, the V gene TRBV30, with D unresolved. This CDR3 has 15 residues. Germline loops: CDR1 GTSNPN, CDR2 SVGIG (reference sequence). The germline V and J ends were trimmed by 2 bases and 0 bases, with 12 bases remaining between them. The CDR3 DNA reads as TGTGCCTGGAGTAAGGCTGCCACTAGCACAGATACGCAGTATTTT. This sequence encodes CAWSKAATSTDTQYF.

This sequence joins TRBV6-5 and TRBJ2-1, with 7 bases matching TRBD2. V lost 5 bases to trimming and J lost 8 bases; unmatched junction nucleotides: 9. This CDR3 has 14 amino acids. CDR1 and CDR2 (germline): MNHEY, SVGAGI. CDR3 nucleotide sequence: TGTGCCAGCAGTCAGTTGCGGGAGTTTGATGAGCAGTTCTTC. This gives the protein CASSQLREFDEQFF.